This TCR beta chain is drawn from a study of blood T cell repertoires in COVID-19. About the study: Donors in the United States, Italy and Spain gave samples during acute or convalescent COVID-19.

This CDR3 is built from 15 residues. Per germline, CDR1 SGHDN and CDR2 FVKESK. V shed 5 bases and J shed 3 bases, with 17 bases lying between them. In the authors' methods: Estimation of nucleated cell counts relied on the amplification of reference gene primers. The table came from immunoSEQ multiplex PCR; TCRdb's copy has only in-frame clones and leaves some out. For V, J and clone size, that table is used; D and trimming come from the DNA. The table records hundreds of thousands of clones, 85% to 90% of them present only once. The TCR was taken from a woman aged 40 to 55 who had recovered from COVID-19. The chain combines TRBV14 with TRBJ2-7; maybe TRBD1 (6 bases). The material sequenced was peripheral blood. The CDR3 sequence is CASSAQGPLLYEQYF. CDR3 nucleotides: TGTGCCAGCAGCGCACAGGGCCCCTTGCTCTACGAGCAGTACTTC.